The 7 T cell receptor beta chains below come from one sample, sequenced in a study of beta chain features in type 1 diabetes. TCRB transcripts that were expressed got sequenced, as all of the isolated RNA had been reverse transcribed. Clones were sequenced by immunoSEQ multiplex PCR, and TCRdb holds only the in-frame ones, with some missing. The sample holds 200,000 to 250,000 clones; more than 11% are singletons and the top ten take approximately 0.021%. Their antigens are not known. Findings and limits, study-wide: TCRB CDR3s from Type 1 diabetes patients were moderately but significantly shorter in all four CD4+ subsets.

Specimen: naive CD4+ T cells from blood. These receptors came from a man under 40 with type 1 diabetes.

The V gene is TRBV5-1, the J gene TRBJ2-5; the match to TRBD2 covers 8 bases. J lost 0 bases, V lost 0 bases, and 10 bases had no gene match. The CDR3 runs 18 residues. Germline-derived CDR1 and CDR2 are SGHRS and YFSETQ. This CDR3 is CASSLGRSSGEYQETQYF. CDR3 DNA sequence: TGCGCCAGCAGCTTGGGGCGTAGTAGCGGGGAATACCAAGAGACCCAGTACTTC.

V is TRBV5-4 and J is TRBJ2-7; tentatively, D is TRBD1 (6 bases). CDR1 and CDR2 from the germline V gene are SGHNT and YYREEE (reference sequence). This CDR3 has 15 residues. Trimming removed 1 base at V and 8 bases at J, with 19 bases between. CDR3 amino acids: CASSLRDRSIYQQYF. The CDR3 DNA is TGTGCCAGCAGCTTGCGTGACAGGTCTATTTACCAGCAGTACTTC.

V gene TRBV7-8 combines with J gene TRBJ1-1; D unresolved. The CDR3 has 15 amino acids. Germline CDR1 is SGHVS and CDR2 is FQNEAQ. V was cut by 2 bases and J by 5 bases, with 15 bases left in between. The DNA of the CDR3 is TGTGCCAGCAGCTTACGTGGGGAGTTATGGACTGAAGCTTTCTTT. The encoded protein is CASSLRGELWTEAFF.

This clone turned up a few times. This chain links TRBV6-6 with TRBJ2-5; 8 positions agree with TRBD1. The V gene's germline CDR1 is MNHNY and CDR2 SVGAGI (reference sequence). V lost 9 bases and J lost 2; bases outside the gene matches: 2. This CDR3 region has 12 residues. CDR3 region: CASTGGQETQYF. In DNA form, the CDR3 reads TGTGCCAGTACAGGGGGGCAAGAGACCCAGTACTTC.

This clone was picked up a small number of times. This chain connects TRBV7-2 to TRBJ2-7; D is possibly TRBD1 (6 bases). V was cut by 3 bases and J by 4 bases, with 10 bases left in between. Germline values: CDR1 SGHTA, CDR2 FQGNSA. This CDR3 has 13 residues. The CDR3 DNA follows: TGTGCCAGCAGCTTCAAAACAGGGTACGAGCAGTACTTC. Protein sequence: CASSFKTGYEQYF.

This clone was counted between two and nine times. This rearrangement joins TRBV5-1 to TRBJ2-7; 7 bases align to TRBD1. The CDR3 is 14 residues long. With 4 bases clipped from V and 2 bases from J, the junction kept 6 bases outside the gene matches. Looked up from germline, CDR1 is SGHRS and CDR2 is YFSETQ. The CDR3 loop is CASSPGQRTYEQYF. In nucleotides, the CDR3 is TGCGCCAGCAGCCCGGGACAGAGAACCTACGAGCAGTACTTC.

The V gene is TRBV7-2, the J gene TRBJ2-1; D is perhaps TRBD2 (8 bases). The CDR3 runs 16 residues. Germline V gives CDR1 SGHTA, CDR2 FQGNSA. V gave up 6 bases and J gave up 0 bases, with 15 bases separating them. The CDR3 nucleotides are TGTGCCAGCAGAAGTAGCGGGACAGACTCCTACAATGAGCAGTTCTTC. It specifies CASRSSGTDSYNEQFF.